Listed here are 20 T cell receptor beta chains from one sample, sequenced in a study of patients and donors after allogeneic stem cell transplantation. TCRdb reprocessed the RT-PCR reads with MiXCR, giving one entry per CDR3 protein. Of around 30,000 distinct CDR3 sequences listed, 7.5% to 9% are singletons. The sequenced sample was blood, either unsorted or a sorted T cell fraction (not recorded which). The origin of the receptors is a human donor who was either an allogeneic HSCT recipient or a stem cell or donor lymphocyte infusion donor (not recorded which). It is not recorded whose cells these are; they may come from a transplant donor.

This clonotype was counted at least ten times. The J gene is TRBJ2-3, the V gene TRBV11-1; 10 positions match TRBD2. The CDR3 covers 18 residues. Germline lookup yields CDR1 SGHAT and CDR2 FQDESV (reference sequence). J was trimmed by 0 bases and V by 2 bases; bases with no gene match: 8. CDR3 in amino acids: CASSLSSLAGASTDTQYF. CDR3 nucleotides: TGTGCCAGCAGCTTAAGTTCCCTAGCGGGGGCTAGCACAGATACGCAGTATTTT.

V usage is TRBV28 and J usage is TRBJ1-5, with D possibly TRBD1 on 6 matching bases. This CDR3 has 21 amino acids. From germline, CDR1 is MDHEN and CDR2 SYDVKM. Trimming took 2 bases from V and 3 from J, leaving 29 bases between them. The CDR3 sequence is CASSLNIRTGTQNQPNQPQHF. CDR3 DNA sequence: TGTGCCAGCAGTTTAAATATCCGGACCGGGACACAAAATCAGCCCAATCAGCCCCAGCATTTT.

In its sample, this clonotype was seen many times. The gene calls are TRBV7-6 and TRBJ2-7; 7 bases agree with TRBD1. This CDR3 region has 14 residues. V dropped 0 bases and J dropped 5; count of bases not matched to a gene: 4. CDR1 SGHVS and CDR2 FNYEAQ come from the germline V gene. Here the CDR3 reads CASSLAQGGHEQYF. CDR3 sequence (DNA): TGTGCCAGCAGCTTAGCGCAAGGGGGCCACGAGCAGTACTTC.

This clonotype was detected only a few times. This chain connects TRBV20-1 to TRBJ2-1, with TRBD2 matching over 11 bases. Germline CDR1 is DFQATT and CDR2 is SNEGSKA (reference sequence). CDR3 length equals 12 residues. The CDR3 coding sequence is TGCAGCGCACTAGCGGGGGTCGATGAGCAGTTCTTC. This encodes CSALAGVDEQFF.

This clonotype was seen a handful of times. CDR3 loop: CASSLARQGWVYGYTF. CDR3 sequence (DNA): TGTGCCAGCAGCTTGGCAAGACAGGGATGGGTCTATGGCTACACCTTC. The J gene is TRBJ1-2, the V gene TRBV5-6, with TRBD1 matching 7 bases. CDR3 length: 16 amino acids. V was pared by 0 bases and J by 4 bases, with 9 bases of the junction left unmatched. CDR1 SGHDT and CDR2 YYEEEE come from the germline V gene.

At least ten counts were recorded for this clonotype. V is TRBV4-2 and J is TRBJ1-1, with D hard to call. Germline CDR1 reads LGHNA; CDR2 reads YNFKEQ. V was cut by 4 bases and J by 3 bases, with 15 bases left in between. CDR3 size: 15 residues. The CDR3 region is CASSPDLDGHTEAFF. The CDR3 coding sequence is TGTGCCAGCAGCCCAGACTTGGACGGTCACACTGAAGCTTTCTTT.

This clonotype has a count of ten or more. V usage is TRBV2 and J usage is TRBJ1-5; TRBD1 might be the D (5 bases). Trimming cost V 2 bases and J 10 bases, with 12 bases left between them. In germline, CDR1 is SNHLY, CDR2 FYNNEI. CDR3 length equals 13 residues. CDR3 loop: CASSELRTGPQHF. CDR3 sequence (DNA): TGTGCCAGCAGTGAACTACGTACAGGACCCCAGCATTTT.

There are a few counts of this clonotype. The gene calls are TRBV2 and TRBJ1-6; perhaps TRBD1 as D (5 bases). This CDR3 is built from 14 residues. V lost 4 bases to trimming and J lost 8 bases, with 12 bases between them. Germline assignment: CDR1 SNHLY and CDR2 FYNNEI. The CDR3 DNA reads as TGTGCCAGCAGTGCTCAGGGTAGGGATTCACCCCTCCACTTT. Its protein is CASSAQGRDSPLHF.

This clonotype was observed many times. DNA of the CDR3: TGCAGTGCTAGAGTGACAGCGAATGAAAAACTGTTTTTT. Amino acids: CSARVTANEKLFF. The rearrangement joins TRBV20-1 to TRBJ1-4, with a tentative D call TRBD1 (5 bases). The CDR3 is made up of 13 amino acids. Germline CDR1 is DFQATT and CDR2 is SNEGSKA (reference sequence). The germline V and J ends were trimmed by 1 base and 5 bases, with 8 bases remaining between them.

In its sample, this clonotype was seen many times. The chain uses TRBV20-1 and TRBJ2-5; D tentatively reads TRBD1 or TRBD2 (5 bases each). Germline lookup yields CDR1 DFQATT and CDR2 SNEGSKA (reference sequence). The V end lost 6 bases, the J end lost 9 bases, and 20 bases lay between the germline ends. The CDR3 sequence is 13 residues long. CDR3 coding DNA: TGCAGTGCGGAGAGGGTGGACATACGGGCCCAGTACTTC. It yields the protein CSAERVDIRAQYF.

The chain joins TRBV3-1 to TRBJ2-1, with D uncertain. Germline-derived CDR1 and CDR2 are LGHDT and YNNKEL (reference sequence). The CDR3 has 14 amino acids. The V gene lost 1 base and the J gene lost 5 bases, with 9 bases spanning the gap. The CDR3 DNA sequence: TGTGCCAGCAGCCAAGTACGCATAGACAATGAGCAGTTCTTC. Translation: CASSQVRIDNEQFF.

In this sample, this clonotype turned up many times. As DNA, the CDR3 is TGCGCCAGCAGCTTGGCGTACCCCCGAAGCACAGATACGCAGTATTTT. Translation: CASSLAYPRSTDTQYF. The rearrangement joins TRBV5-1 to TRBJ2-3; D remains ambiguous. The CDR3 covers 16 residues. From germline, CDR1 is SGHRS and CDR2 YFSETQ. V lost 0 bases to trimming and J lost 0 bases, with 11 bases between them.

The rearrangement links TRBV5-1 to TRBJ1-5; maybe TRBD1 (5 bases). This CDR3 is built from 15 residues. The germline V gene has CDR1 SGHRS and CDR2 YFSETQ. V gave up 4 bases and J gave up 1 base, with 12 bases separating them. The CDR3 here is CASSLAGTSNQPQHF. CDR3 DNA sequence: TGCGCCAGCAGCCTGGCAGGGACCAGCAATCAGCCCCAGCATTTT.

This chain links TRBV3-1 with TRBJ2-1; no clear D. This CDR3 is 18 amino acids long. The germline V gene has CDR1 LGHDT and CDR2 YNNKEL (reference sequence). V was shortened by 0 bases and J by 6 bases, with 21 bases between the two germline ends. The CDR3 region is CASSQEPVLEERCNEQFF. CDR3 nucleotide sequence: TGTGCCAGCAGCCAAGAGCCCGTCCTAGAAGAGAGGTGCAATGAGCAGTTCTTC.

This clonotype came up a few times. The V call is TRBV3-1, the J call TRBJ1-1; D possibly corresponds to TRBD1 (5 bases). The CDR3 has 14 amino acids. V was pared by 4 bases and J by 1 base, with 10 bases between. The germline gives CDR1 LGHDT, CDR2 YNNKEL (reference sequence). The CDR3 DNA follows: TGTGCCAGCAGCCTAGGGACGGAGAACACTGAAGCTTTCTTT. Its protein is CASSLGTENTEAFF.

This clonotype was found many times. The chain links TRBV5-1 to TRBJ1-2, with TRBD1 identical over 7 bases. The CDR3 consists of 14 residues. The germline V gene has CDR1 SGHRS and CDR2 YFSETQ. V gave up 2 bases and J gave up 2 bases; unmatched junction bases: 3. The CDR3 spells CASSFGTDNYGYTF. CDR3 DNA: TGCGCCAGCAGCTTCGGGACAGACAACTATGGCTACACCTTC.

This clonotype occurred a few times. The V and J genes are TRBV9 and TRBJ1-2; TRBD1 is a possible D gene (5 bases). The CDR3 is made up of 17 amino acids. The V end was cut by 2 bases, the J end by 4 bases, with 21 bases between. CDR1 is SGDLS and CDR2 is YYNGEE in the germline V gene. The CDR3 DNA follows: TGTGCCAGCAGCGTCGGGCCCCCGGGACTGAAAATCTATGGCTACACCTTC. Amino acid sequence: CASSVGPPGLKIYGYTF. Full variable domain (outside the CDR3, taken from reference TRBV9 and TRBJ1-2): DSGVTQTPKHLITATGQRVTLRCSPRSGDLSVYWYQQSLDQGLQFLIQYYNGEERAKGNILERFSAQQFPDLHSELNLSSLELGDSALYFCASSVGPPGLKIYGYTFGSGTRLTVV.

This clonotype has just a few counts. The genes are TRBV10-3 and TRBJ1-4; D gene ambiguous. Germline assignment: CDR1 ENHRY and CDR2 SYGVKD. The CDR3 loop spans 14 amino acids. V was clipped by 4 bases and J by 3 bases, with 9 bases between them. The CDR3 spells CAISGIQPNEKLFF. In DNA form, the CDR3 reads TGTGCCATCAGTGGTATACAGCCTAATGAAAAACTGTTTTTT.

This clonotype was observed at least ten times. The V call is TRBV20-1, the J call TRBJ1-3; no clear D. Germline lookup yields CDR1 DFQATT and CDR2 SNEGSKA (reference sequence). V lost 7 bases and J 4 bases, leaving 11 bases between the germline ends. This CDR3 is 12 amino acids long. The CDR3 here is CSVTLWGNTIYF. The CDR3 nucleotides read TGCAGTGTTACGTTGTGGGGAAACACCATATATTTT.

This clonotype is medium-sized in the sample. V is TRBV29-1 and J is TRBJ2-2, with TRBD2 matching 8 bases. The germline CDR1 and CDR2 sequences are SQVTM and ANQGSEA. The CDR3 is 16 residues long. The junction had 15 bases not matched to a gene; V was cut back by 5 bases and J by 7 bases. The CDR3 DNA reads as TGCAGCGTTCACCCCGAGAATAGCGGGATTGGCGGGGAGCTGTTTTTT. This gives the protein CSVHPENSGIGGELFF.